The 11 T cell receptor beta chains given below trace back to one sample, sequenced in a study of tumor-infiltrating lymphocytes in primary liver carcinoma. Constant-region priming of roughly 490 ng total RNA yielded TCR beta cDNA. TCR beta libraries came from three nested multiplex PCR rounds using slightly modified ARM-PCR. Each of the first two PCR rounds ran about 9 cycles with TRBV1-TRBV30 forward and C-beta reverse primers. TCRdb re-analysed the multiplex PCR reads in MiXCR, keeping a single row per CDR3 protein. The data show nearly 45,000 distinct CDR3 sequences, approximately 70% seen once. Unsorted bulk tissue (roughly 17-32 mg) underwent RNA and DNA co-extraction. Sequencing input: liver tumor tissue from sampling region 2. Subset specified: tumor region T2, inferior pole. Source of these receptors: a man aged 40-50 years with primary liver carcinoma and hepatitis B virus infection.

In this sample, this clonotype turned up a few times. An end of the junction differs from the germline gene, which may be a read error. This chain joins TRBV29-1 and TRBJ2-1; 7 bases agree with TRBD2. The CDR3 has 14 residues. Germline V gene lookup returns CDR1 SQVTM and CDR2 ANQGSEA. The CDR3 coding sequence is TGTAGCATTGCCATAGCTAGCGGTTACAATGAGCAGTTCTTC. It encodes CSIAIASGYNEQFF.

Note on this clonotype: Because it lacks the conserved phenylalanine or tryptophan at the end, this CDR3 is likely a read error. The chain combines TRBV5-1 with TRBJ2-5; TRBD2 aligns across 13 bases. This CDR3 comprises 17 residues. CDR1 is SGHRS and CDR2 is YFSETQ in the germline V gene. The CDR3 nucleotides read TGCGCCAGCAGCTCGTACGGACTAGCGGGAGAGCAAGTGACCCAGTACCTC. Translation: CASSSYGLAGEQVTQYL.

This clonotype was recorded at least ten times. The gene calls are TRBV28 and TRBJ1-5, with TRBD1 matching over 9 bases. This CDR3 is 14 amino acids long. The V gene end was trimmed by 5 bases and the J gene end by 5 bases; junction bases not matched to a gene: 4. Germline CDR1 MDHEN, CDR2 SYDVKM. The CDR3 sequence is CASSPDRGDQPQHF. CDR3 nucleotide sequence: TGTGCCAGCAGTCCCGACAGGGGGGATCAGCCCCAGCATTTT.

This sequence joins TRBV28 and TRBJ1-1, with D perhaps TRBD1 (6 bases). Germline CDR1 reads MDHEN; CDR2 reads SYDVKM. The CDR3 extends over 14 amino acids. CDR3 DNA: TGTGCTAATGGGGGAACAGGGTCTGGCACTGAAGCTTTCTTT. It is translated as CANGGTGSGTEAFF.

Note on this clonotype: This could be a read error, since a much larger clone is one nucleotide away. CDR3 bases: TGTGCCGGCAGTGAAAATTTAATGGGGGCGGCCATTGGAGAGACCCAGTACTTC. Translated, it gives CAGSENLMGAAIGETQYF. The V gene is TRBV6-1, the J gene TRBJ2-5, with D possibly matching TRBD1 (6 bases). The CDR3 is 18 residues long. The germline V gene has CDR1 MNHNS and CDR2 SASEGT.

Details on this clonotype: A much larger clone differs from this one at a single base, so this may be a read error. This likely comes from a read error, as the CDR3 has no conserved phenylalanine or tryptophan at its end. J is TRBJ1-1 and V is TRBV7-3; D is ambiguous. This CDR3 contains 13 residues. Looked up from germline, CDR1 is SGHTA and CDR2 is FQGTGA. The CDR3 DNA is TGTGCCAGCGGCTTGGACCCGAACACTGAAGCTTTCCTT. It translates to CASGLDPNTEAFL.

The CDR3 reads CASSTVGYEQYF. The CDR3 nucleotides are TGTGCCAGCAGTACCGTGGGCTATGAGCAGTACTTC. This chain links TRBV11-2 with TRBJ2-7; unclear D gene. Germline V gives CDR1 SGHAT, CDR2 FQNNGV. There are 12 residues in the CDR3. The V end lost 6 bases, the J end lost 7 bases, and 13 bases lay between the germline ends. Combining the CDR3 with reference TRBV11-2 and TRBJ2-7 gives the whole variable domain EAGVAQSPRYKIIEKRQSVAFWCNPISGHATLYWYQQILGQGPKLLIQFQNNGVVDDSQLPKDRFSAERLKGVDSTLKIQPAKLEDSAVYLCASSTVGYEQYFGPGTRLTVT.

In regard to this clonotype: Without the conserved terminal phenylalanine or tryptophan, this CDR3 likely stems from a read error. This chain uses TRBV29-1 with TRBJ2-1; unclear D gene. From germline, CDR1 is SQVTM and CDR2 ANQGSEA. V gave up 6 bases and J gave up 9 bases, with 15 bases separating them. The CDR3 loop spans 12 amino acids. CDR3 region: CSVRSGLGEQFI. CDR3 DNA sequence: TGCAGCGTGCGGTCCGGTCTTGGTGAGCAGTTCATC.

Remarks on this clonotype: In this CDR3 the conserved last residue, phenylalanine or tryptophan, is missing, so a read error is likely. J is TRBJ1-2 and V is TRBV10-2; D gene unclear. Trimming shortened V by 0 bases and J by 0 bases, and 11 bases separated the two germline ends. This CDR3 contains 16 residues. Germline V gene data show CDR1 as WSHSY and CDR2 as SAAADI. The CDR3 reads CASSESGGSPNYGYTS. CDR3 DNA: TGCGCCAGCAGTGAGTCCGGCGGAAGTCCTAACTATGGCTACACCTCA.

For this clonotype: The germline gene is not matched at one end of the junction; a read error may be the cause. V usage is TRBV28 and J usage is TRBJ2-7; 8 nucleotides match TRBD1. This CDR3 region has 15 residues. CDR1 and CDR2 (germline): MDHEN, SYDVKM. This CDR3 is CASGFGGTGTYEQYF. The CDR3 coding sequence is TGTGCCAGCGGTTTTGGGGGGACAGGCACTTACGAGCAGTACTTC.

A single count supports this clonotype. One end of the junction is discordant with germline, which a read error may explain. The chain links TRBV29-1 to TRBJ1-1, with a tentative D call TRBD1 (5 bases). Germline loops: CDR1 SQVTM, CDR2 ANQGSEA. The CDR3 loop spans 11 amino acids. The CDR3 sequence: CSVEGVTEGFF. The CDR3 nucleotides are TGCAGCGTTGAGGGGGTAACTGAAGGTTTCTTT. The complete variable domain, with remaining parts taken from reference TRBV29-1 and TRBJ1-1, reads SAVISQKPSRDICQRGTSLTIQCQVDSQVTMMFWYRQQPGQSLTLIATANQGSEATYESGFVIDKFPISRPNLTFSTLTVSNMSPEDSSIYLCSVEGVTEGFFGQGTRLTVV.